The 21 T cell receptor beta chains reported below all come from one sample, sequenced in a study of cytomegalovirus exposure and HLA in healthy donors. Primers for the PCR totalled 60 Vbeta and 13 Jbeta. Method: immunoSEQ multiplex PCR; TCRdb's copy keeps in-frame clones and lacks some. The sample holds fewer than 150,000 clones, about 80% seen once. Sequencing input: PBMCs. The receptor source for this set is a man aged 40-55 years in good health and CMV-seronegative.

The chain links TRBV6-5 to TRBJ1-2, with D perhaps TRBD1 (6 bases). Germline V CDR1 and CDR2: MNHEY, SVGAGI. V was trimmed by 6 bases and J by 2 bases, leaving 10 bases between them. This CDR3 spans 13 amino acids. DNA of the CDR3: TGTGCCAGCAGCCCAGGGGTAAACTATGGCTACACCTTC. Amino acid sequence: CASSPGVNYGYTF.

The CDR3 protein is CAWSATGLSSSYNSPLHF. The CDR3 nucleotides are TGTGCCTGGAGTGCAACAGGTTTATCGAGCTCCTATAATTCACCCCTCCACTTT. J is TRBJ1-6 and V is TRBV30; D possibly corresponds to TRBD1 (5 bases). From germline, CDR1 is GTSNPN and CDR2 SVGIG (reference sequence). Between the trimmed V and J ends, which lost 1 base and 0 bases, there was a span of 16 bases. This CDR3 is built from 18 residues.

The chain employs TRBV28 and TRBJ1-5; the D gene is possibly TRBD1 (6 bases). CDR1 MDHEN and CDR2 SYDVKM come from the germline V gene. The V gene lost 7 bases and the J gene lost 6 bases, with 13 bases spanning the gap. The CDR3 runs to 13 residues. In nucleotides, the CDR3 is TGTGCCAGCAAGCGGGGGGGCCCTCAGCCCCAGCATTTT. Its translation: CASKRGGPQPQHF.

The chain couples TRBV7-9 to TRBJ2-7; weak D call: TRBD2 (5 bases). Germline V gene sequence: CDR1 SEHNR, CDR2 FQNEAQ (reference sequence). V was trimmed by 1 base and J by 0 bases, leaving 19 bases between them. The CDR3 runs to 18 residues. CDR3 DNA: TGTGCCAGCAGCTTAGTGGTGGCACGGGAAAAGAGCTCCTACGAGCAGTACTTC. The encoded protein is CASSLVVAREKSSYEQYF.

The chain uses TRBV6-4 and TRBJ2-2, with 8 bases lining up with TRBD1. J gave up 3 bases and V 5 bases, and 2 bases lay outside the gene matches. Per the germline V gene, CDR1 is MRHNA and CDR2 is SNTAGT. The CDR3 extends over 14 amino acids. In nucleotides, the CDR3 is TGTGCCAGCAGTACGGACAGGGACACCGGGGAGCTGTTTTTT. This sequence encodes CASSTDRDTGELFF.

CDR3: CASSLGGTGSEQYF. The CDR3 DNA is TGCGCCAGCAGCCTGGGAGGGACAGGATCCGAGCAGTACTTC. This chain connects TRBV5-1 to TRBJ2-7, with a weak D call TRBD1 (8 bases). Trimming removed 4 bases from V and 6 bases from J, with 17 bases in between. CDR1 and CDR2 (germline): SGHRS, YFSETQ. There are 14 residues in the CDR3.

The rearrangement joins TRBV7-9 to TRBJ2-3; TRBD1 might be the D (5 bases). The CDR3 contains 14 residues. In germline, CDR1 is SEHNR, CDR2 FQNEAQ (reference sequence). With 5 bases removed from V and 8 bases from J, the gap between germline ends came to 17 bases. CDR3 region: CASSLQGLGATQYF. Written as DNA, the CDR3 is TGTGCCAGCAGCCTCCAGGGATTAGGTGCTACGCAGTATTTT.

V is TRBV28 and J is TRBJ1-2; tentatively, D is TRBD1 (6 bases). The V gene's germline CDR1 is MDHEN and CDR2 SYDVKM. The CDR3 spans 14 residues. Trimming removed 6 bases from V and 3 bases from J, with 14 bases in between. The CDR3 is CASRPVTGYYGYTF. The CDR3 region has the DNA TGTGCCAGCAGACCCGTAACAGGGTACTATGGCTACACCTTC.

The chain recombines TRBV2 with TRBJ1-1; 8 bases are shared with TRBD1. CDR1 is SNHLY and CDR2 is FYNNEI in the germline V gene. The CDR3 consists of 14 residues. V was clipped by 6 bases and J by 5 bases; unmatched bases: 8. The CDR3 nucleotides are TGTGCCAGCAGCTGGACAGGGCGGTGGACTGAAGCTTTCTTT. It is translated as CASSWTGRWTEAFF.

V usage is TRBV6-5 and J usage is TRBJ2-7; D might be TRBD1 (6 bases). The CDR3 length is 16 residues. Trimming shortened V by 0 bases and J by 2 bases, and 14 bases separated the two germline ends. From germline, CDR1 is MNHEY and CDR2 SVGAGI. This CDR3 reads CASSYSRSGATYEQYF. As DNA, the CDR3 is TGTGCCAGCAGTTACTCTAGGTCAGGGGCAACCTACGAGCAGTACTTC.

This sequence joins TRBV7-2 and TRBJ2-2; D not certain. The CDR3 consists of 14 residues. The germline V and J ends were trimmed by 2 bases and 3 bases, with 7 bases remaining between them. In germline, CDR1 is SGHTA, CDR2 FQGNSA. The CDR3 region has the DNA TGTGCCAGCAGCTTAAGCTCCTACACCGGGGAGCTGTTTTTT. It codes for CASSLSSYTGELFF.

J is TRBJ1-4 and V is TRBV5-1; maybe TRBD1 (5 bases). V lost 0 bases and J lost 8, with 14 bases in between. The CDR3 sequence is 15 residues long. The germline V gene has CDR1 SGHRS and CDR2 YFSETQ. The DNA of the CDR3 is TGCGCCAGCAGCTTGGGTGACGCGGAGGGGGAAAAACTGTTTTTT. Its translation: CASSLGDAEGEKLFF.

The chain links TRBV7-9 to TRBJ2-3; D is possibly TRBD1 (6 bases). V shed 1 base and J shed 1 base, with 6 bases lying between them. This CDR3 comprises 14 residues. Germline-derived CDR1 and CDR2 are SEHNR and FQNEAQ (reference sequence). The CDR3 reads CASSLGQGTDTQYF. The CDR3 DNA follows: TGTGCCAGCAGCTTAGGACAGGGCACAGATACGCAGTATTTT.

The chain carries TRBV5-1 and TRBJ1-3, with 8 positions matching TRBD1. This CDR3 spans 16 amino acids. V gave up 5 bases and J gave up 3 bases; unmatched junction bases: 10. Germline V gene sequence: CDR1 SGHRS, CDR2 YFSETQ. CDR3 DNA sequence: TGCGCCAGCAGGGGAGGGACAGGAAGTTTTGGAAACACCATATATTTT. Translation gives CASRGGTGSFGNTIYF. Combining the CDR3 with reference TRBV5-1 and TRBJ1-3 gives the whole variable domain KAGVTQTPRYLIKTRGQQVTLSCSPISGHRSVSWYQQTPGQGLQFLFEYFSETQRNKGNFPGRFSGRQFSNSRSEMNVSTLELGDSALYLCASRGGTGSFGNTIYFGEGSWLTVV.

The CDR3 DNA sequence: TGTGCCAGCAGTGACAGGGGCGCAAATCAGCCCCAGCATTTT. This sequence encodes CASSDRGANQPQHF. The chain uses TRBV2 and TRBJ1-5; the D gene is possibly TRBD1 (6 bases). The CDR3 is 14 residues long. Germline values: CDR1 SNHLY, CDR2 FYNNEI. The V and J ends lost 3 bases and 4 bases respectively, with 10 bases between them.

This chain uses TRBV2 with TRBJ1-1; D is ambiguous. The ends were cut back, 5 bases at V and 1 base at J, with 11 bases in the middle. Germline V CDR1 and CDR2: SNHLY, FYNNEI. The CDR3 runs 14 residues. The CDR3 coding sequence is TGTGCCAGCAGTTTTCTTTCAGAGAACACTGAAGCTTTCTTT. This sequence encodes CASSFLSENTEAFF.

The chain combines TRBV19 with TRBJ2-3; 7 positions agree with TRBD2. Germline-derived CDR1 and CDR2 are LNHDA and SQIVND (reference sequence). The CDR3 extends over 16 amino acids. V lost 3 bases to trimming and J lost 8 bases; unmatched junction nucleotides: 14. CDR3 loop: CASSIYASGAYGTQYF. CDR3 bases: TGTGCCAGTAGTATTTACGCTAGCGGAGCATACGGTACGCAGTATTTT.

This chain uses TRBV2 with TRBJ1-2; TRBD1 agrees at 9 bases. Germline assignment: CDR1 SNHLY and CDR2 FYNNEI. The CDR3 is 14 residues long. Trimming at V came to 6 bases and at J to 3 bases, leaving 5 bases not matched to a gene. The CDR3 region is CASSLQGADYGYTF. The CDR3 nucleotides read TGTGCCAGCAGCCTACAGGGGGCGGACTATGGCTACACCTTC.

This CDR3 reads CASSPPTGGETEAFF. The CDR3 DNA reads TGTGCCAGCAGTCCCCCGACAGGGGGCGAAACTGAAGCTTTCTTT. V gene TRBV28 combines with J gene TRBJ1-1, with TRBD1 identical over 10 bases. J lost 5 bases, V lost 5 bases, and 8 bases had no gene match. This CDR3 contains 15 residues. The V gene's germline CDR1 is MDHEN and CDR2 SYDVKM.

J is TRBJ1-2 and V is TRBV6-5; TRBD1 might be the D (5 bases). The CDR3 runs 13 residues. V dropped 2 bases and J dropped 6 bases, with 10 bases sitting between them. Germline V gene lookup returns CDR1 MNHEY and CDR2 SVGAGI. In nucleotides, the CDR3 is TGTGCCAGCAGTTACCTAGGGGAAGATGGCTACACCTTC. The encoded protein is CASSYLGEDGYTF.

As for this clone: Other DNA variants within this sample encode the same CDR3. The chain recombines TRBV18 with TRBJ2-7; weak D call: TRBD1 (6 bases). V shed 3 bases and J shed 3 bases, with 6 bases lying between them. Germline loops: CDR1 KGHSH, CDR2 LQKENI. This CDR3 comprises 12 residues. CDR3 DNA sequence: TGTGCCAGCTCACCGGACAGCTACGAGCAGTACTTC. This codes for CASSPDSYEQYF.